Sequencing of this T cell receptor (beta chain) was carried out in a study of OX40 agonist ivuxolimab in advanced cancers. Describing the broader study: Ivuxolimab was a fully human IgG2 agonistic monoclonal antibody targeting the costimulatory receptor OX40 (CD134). Partial responses occurred in three dose-escalation patients, of whom one had hepatocellular carcinoma and two had cutaneous melanoma. Intravenous ivuxolimab was administered to patients every 2 weeks at six dose levels: 0.01, 0.1, 0.3, 1.5, 3 and 10 mg/kg. Among the approximately 54 dose-escalation patients, some 19 had hepatocellular carcinoma, around 15 melanoma, 9 renal cell carcinoma and 9 head and neck cancer. The paper reports the monotherapy dose-escalation portion (N of about 47 patients) of the phase I ivuxolimab trial. Prior anti-PD-1, anti-PD-L1 or anti-CTLA-4 therapy was permitted, and checkpoint inhibitors had been received by about two fifths of dose-escalation patients. The point of sequencing TCRbeta in the periphery was to test whether ivuxolimab changed TCR sequence diversity and drove clonal T-cell expansion. A male proportion of under 85% and a mean age of approximately 55 years, ranging from about 20 to 85, were recorded for the dose-escalation cohort.

Study-level results and caveats: Low levels of normalized T-cell clonal expansion were also seen in some patients who did not respond. At doses of 0.1 to 3.0 mg/kg, clonal expansion of both CD4+ and CD8+ blood T cells was observed from baseline to week 6. Partial responders in the 0.1-3.0 mg/kg groups had among the lowest normalized peripheral clonal expansion, especially among CD8+ T cells. After ivuxolimab, more expanded clones were found on average in CD8+ T cells than in CD4+ T cells. Antigen specificity was not determined for the clonally expanded peripheral T cells.

The CDR3, cysteine through phenylalanine, is 10 amino acids long. The CDR3 DNA has 30 bases and is translated from base 1. Cut back by 7 bases and 18 bases, the V and J ends lie 13 bases apart. Per the germline V gene (reference sequence), LNHDA is the CDR1 and SQIVND is the CDR2. The trial excluded patients who had a history of autoimmune disease or who were on systemic immunosuppression. Peripheral blood for TCR sequencing was collected from all dose cohorts at baseline, on cycle 4 day 1, and on cycle 7 day 1. The samples were taken from a phase I, first-in-human, multicenter, open-label dose-escalation trial of ivuxolimab. The trial enrolled adults with locally advanced or metastatic head and neck squamous cell, hepatocellular, melanoma or renal cell carcinoma. Before TCR sequencing, CD4+ and CD8+ T cells were separately sorted from peripheral blood. As to this clone: The target of this receptor is not known. The input lacks base qualities; no much larger clone sits a single base away.

To sequence the TCRbeta CDR3 region, genomic DNA was isolated from the sorted cells. The immunoSEQ Assay was used to sequence the TCRbeta CDR3 regions. The table was pulled from immuneACCESS by TCRdb, which kept in-frame rearrangements only. Such tables lose some clones; where checked, under half of the loss comes from unresolved V genes, and the rest has no known cause. A total of over 80,000 clones appear in this sample, approximately 87% of them only once. The top ten clones comprise over 4.5% of the sample. The rearrangement combines TRBV19 with TRBJ1-6; TRBD1 is a possible D gene, resting on 5 matching bases. The sample was CD4+ or CD8+ T cells sorted from blood, taken in a trial of the OX40 agonist ivuxolimab. The clonotype originates from an adult with an advanced solid tumor such as melanoma, head and neck, liver or kidney cancer. The nucleotides are TGTGCCAGTAAGGGGCAGAGGCACCACTTT. Its product reads: CASKGQRHHF.